The clone carrying this TCR beta chain showed up many times. CDR1 is MNHNS and CDR2 is SASEGT in the germline V gene. V was cut by 7 bases and J by 0 bases, with 16 bases left in between. The CDR3 consists of 16 residues. The sample is drawn from a study of metastatic and nonmetastatic thyroid tumors. TCRdb reassembled clones from the PCR reads with MiXCR. The sample consists of 20,000 or so clones, 16% of them appearing once. Before thyroid surgery, none of the patients had received any treatment. This sequence originates from a female donor with papillary thyroid cancer or a benign thyroid nodule (not recorded which). Some clones in this sample may be carry-over from other donors' samples. Material for sequencing was tumor tissue. This sequence joins TRBV6-1 and TRBJ1-5; TRBD1 might be the D (6 bases). CDR3 loop: CASILGGSFSNQPQHF. The CDR3 DNA is TGTGCCAGCATCTTGGGGGGCAGTTTTAGCAATCAGCCCCAGCATTTT.